The clone carrying this T cell receptor beta chain was seen a few times. This entry belongs to a study of blood T cell repertoires in COVID-19. Study-level background: Sample material is recorded as cDNA or gDNA derived from T cells, B-cell-depleted T cells, or PBMCs.

Recruitment covered about 25 US areas and drew participants whose ages spanned roughly 18 to 89 years. Generated by immunoSEQ multiplex PCR, the TCRdb table keeps only in-frame clones and is missing some. The sample contains a few hundred thousand clones, 75% to 85% of which appear only once. This sequence originates from a middle-aged woman with acute COVID-19. Source material: PBMCs or T cells enriched from blood (not recorded which).

CDR3 amino acids: CASSLKGESQPQHF. CDR3 nucleotides: TGCGCCAGCAGCTTGAAGGGGGAAAGTCAGCCCCAGCATTTT. V gene TRBV5-1 combines with J gene TRBJ1-5; tentatively, D is TRBD1 (6 bases). Germline CDR1 and CDR2: SGHRS and YFSETQ. Trimming stripped 1 base from V and 6 bases from J, with 11 bases between. The length of the CDR3 is 14 residues.